This entry features one T cell receptor beta chain sequence. Its antigen is unidentified. The PCR was carried out with 60 Vbeta primers and 13 Jbeta primers. Repertoires were generated with immunoSEQ multiplex PCR, while TCRdb's copy carries only in-frame clones and drops some. This sample's clone table lists 50,000 or so clones. Germline-derived CDR1 and CDR2 are LGHNA and YNFKEQ. CDR3 size: 13 residues. The ends lost 3 bases at V and 3 bases at J; junction bases unmatched: 0. This record belongs to a study of cytomegalovirus exposure and HLA in healthy donors. Findings and limits, study-wide: More clonal expansion characterized HLA-associated TCR beta chains than equally common others in a later analysis.

The receptor was isolated from a woman in her late teens or twenties in good health and CMV-seronegative. The sequenced sample was PBMCs. The gene calls are TRBV4-2 and TRBJ2-5; TRBD2 matches at 8 bases. This chain's CDR3 is CASSQTSEETQYF. The CDR3 DNA reads as TGTGCCAGCAGCCAGACTAGCGAAGAGACCCAGTACTTC.